The rows below give T cell receptor beta chains drawn from one sample of a study of early T cells in non-severe SARS-CoV-2 infection. From the 5' RACE reads, TCRdb called clonotypes with MiXCR, one entry per CDR3 protein. The sample lists around 98,000 distinct CDR3 sequences; approximately 11% were seen once. The source material was whole blood. Every receptor here comes from an adult who was a healthcare worker with PCR-confirmed SARS-CoV-2 infection or an uninfected control (not recorded which). The CDR3 runs from the conserved cysteine through the conserved F or W. D genes are given only for firm matches. The size entry is marked missing in some rows and otherwise reads once, few, many or a size class.

CDR3nt: TGCGCCAGTCCGGGACAGAAGAACACCGGGGAGCTGTTTTTT; CDR3aa: CASPGQKNTGELFF; abundance: NA; d_gene: TRBD1; v_gene: TRBV5-1; j_gene: TRBJ2-2
CDR3nt: TGCGCCAGCAGCCAAGAAGGTCATGCGATCCCAGATACGCAGTATTTT; CDR3aa: CASSQEGHAIPDTQYF; abundance: few; d_gene: NA; v_gene: TRBV4-1; j_gene: TRBJ2-3
CDR3nt: TGTGCCAGCAGCCCCGACATGGTAGTGAAGTACTTC; CDR3aa: CASSPDMVVKYF; abundance: few; d_gene: NA; v_gene: TRBV16; j_gene: TRBJ2-4
CDR3nt: TGTGCCAGCAGCCCCGGGACAGGAACAGATACGCAGTATTTT; CDR3aa: CASSPGTGTDTQYF; abundance: many; d_gene: TRBD1; v_gene: TRBV7-3; j_gene: TRBJ2-3
CDR3nt: TGTGCCAGCAGCTTGGACGCCTACAATGAGCAGTTCTTC; CDR3aa: CASSLDAYNEQFF; abundance: many; d_gene: NA; v_gene: TRBV7-9; j_gene: TRBJ2-1
CDR3nt: TGTGCCAGCAGTAGGCTGTCCGGGACTACCCTCTACGAGCAGTACTTC; CDR3aa: CASSRLSGTTLYEQYF; abundance: few; d_gene: TRBD2; v_gene: TRBV6-6; j_gene: TRBJ2-7
CDR3nt: TGTGCCAGACTAGAATCCTACGAGCAGTACTTC; CDR3aa: CARLESYEQYF; abundance: few; d_gene: NA; v_gene: TRBV21-1; j_gene: TRBJ2-7
CDR3nt: TGTGCCAGCGTCATCGGAGGGCCGCCCTACGATGAGCAGTTCTTC; CDR3aa: CASVIGGPPYDEQFF; abundance: few; d_gene: NA; v_gene: TRBV28; j_gene: TRBJ2-1
CDR3nt: TGCGCTACTACTGCGGGAACTGGGGCCAACGTCCTGACTTTC; CDR3aa: CATTAGTGANVLTF; abundance: many; d_gene: NA; v_gene: TRBV4-1; j_gene: TRBJ2-6
CDR3nt: TGTGCCATCAGTGAAGACAGCCGTAACTATGGCTACACCTTC; CDR3aa: CAISEDSRNYGYTF; abundance: NA; d_gene: NA; v_gene: TRBV10-3; j_gene: TRBJ1-2
CDR3nt: TGTGCCAGCAGTCTCGGAGGATCAAGCTCCTACGAGCAGTACTTC; CDR3aa: CASSLGGSSSYEQYF; abundance: many; d_gene: NA; v_gene: TRBV12-3/TRBV12-4; j_gene: TRBJ2-7
CDR3nt: TGTGCCTGGAGACTTGGGACTAGCGGACAAGAGACCCAGTACTTC; CDR3aa: CAWRLGTSGQETQYF; abundance: NA; d_gene: TRBD2; v_gene: TRBV30; j_gene: TRBJ2-5
CDR3nt: TGTGCCAGCAGTAGGGGACATTTGAACACTGAAGCTTTCTTT; CDR3aa: CASSRGHLNTEAFF; abundance: many; d_gene: NA; v_gene: TRBV28; j_gene: TRBJ1-1
CDR3nt: TGTGCCAGCAGTCCTCTGGGGGAAAGGCATGAAAAACTGTTTTTT; CDR3aa: CASSPLGERHEKLFF; abundance: many; d_gene: NA; v_gene: TRBV6-5; j_gene: TRBJ1-4
CDR3nt: TGCAGCGTTAACCCACCGGACAGAACAGATACGCAGTATTTT; CDR3aa: CSVNPPDRTDTQYF; abundance: few; d_gene: NA; v_gene: TRBV29-1; j_gene: TRBJ2-3
CDR3nt: TGCAGTGCTAGAACTAGCGGGGGATTGCGCAGCTCCTACAATGAGCAGTTCTTC; CDR3aa: CSARTSGGLRSSYNEQFF; abundance: NA; d_gene: TRBD2; v_gene: TRBV20-1; j_gene: TRBJ2-1
CDR3nt: TGTGCCAGCAGGACCGGCGGGGCAGCTCCAAATGAAAAACTGTTTTTT; CDR3aa: CASRTGGAAPNEKLFF; abundance: many; d_gene: NA; v_gene: TRBV6-1; j_gene: TRBJ1-4
CDR3nt: TGTGCCAGCAGCCAAGACCCCGGGACCGGTGAAGCTTTCTTT; CDR3aa: CASSQDPGTGEAFF; abundance: many; d_gene: NA; v_gene: TRBV4-2; j_gene: TRBJ1-1
CDR3nt: TGCAGCGTTGTAATGGGGCGGAACACCGGGGAGCTGTTTTTT; CDR3aa: CSVVMGRNTGELFF; abundance: few; d_gene: NA; v_gene: TRBV29-1; j_gene: TRBJ2-2
CDR3nt: TGTGCCAGCAGCAGACCGGGACTAGCGGGAGGGCAGCCCTACAATGAGCAGTTCTTC; CDR3aa: CASSRPGLAGGQPYNEQFF; abundance: NA; d_gene: TRBD2; v_gene: TRBV7-2; j_gene: TRBJ2-1
CDR3nt: TGCGCCAGCAGCTTGTCGGGACTCGACTACGAGCAGTACTTC; CDR3aa: CASSLSGLDYEQYF; abundance: many; d_gene: NA; v_gene: TRBV5-1; j_gene: TRBJ2-7
CDR3nt: TGCAGCGTGCTGACAGATATCACGAACACTGAAGCTTTCTTT; CDR3aa: CSVLTDITNTEAFF; abundance: few; d_gene: NA; v_gene: TRBV29-1; j_gene: TRBJ1-1
CDR3nt: TGTGCCAGCAGCCACCTTAGACTAGCGGGGACTACCGGGGAGCTGTTTTTT; CDR3aa: CASSHLRLAGTTGELFF; abundance: many; d_gene: TRBD2; v_gene: TRBV7-9; j_gene: TRBJ2-2
CDR3nt: TGTGCCAGCACTAATATACAGGGGGGTCGGTATGGCTACACCTTC; CDR3aa: CASTNIQGGRYGYTF; abundance: many; d_gene: TRBD1; v_gene: TRBV6-5; j_gene: TRBJ1-2
CDR3nt: TGTGCCTGGAGTGAAGCCAGCTCTATCACCTACAATGAGCAGTTCTTC; CDR3aa: CAWSEASSITYNEQFF; abundance: NA; d_gene: NA; v_gene: TRBV30; j_gene: TRBJ2-1
CDR3nt: TGTGCCACCGGTGACAGGGGTTTGGCCAAAAACATTCAGTACTTC; CDR3aa: CATGDRGLAKNIQYF; abundance: many; d_gene: TRBD1; v_gene: TRBV15; j_gene: TRBJ2-4
CDR3nt: TGTGCCAGCAGTACTAGCGGGAGGACGGATACGCAGTATTTT; CDR3aa: CASSTSGRTDTQYF; abundance: many; d_gene: TRBD2; v_gene: TRBV6-1; j_gene: TRBJ2-3
CDR3nt: TGTGCCAGCAGTGAATACCCCCCTAGTGGGGAGACCCAGTACTTC; CDR3aa: CASSEYPPSGETQYF; abundance: few; d_gene: NA; v_gene: TRBV25-1; j_gene: TRBJ2-5
CDR3nt: TGCAGCGCCAATGAGCAGGGGAACACTGAAGCTTTCTTT; CDR3aa: CSANEQGNTEAFF; abundance: many; d_gene: NA; v_gene: TRBV29-1; j_gene: TRBJ1-1
CDR3nt: TGCAGTGCTAAGGCCCCAGGCCAGCACTATGGCTACACCTTC; CDR3aa: CSAKAPGQHYGYTF; abundance: NA; d_gene: NA; v_gene: TRBV20-1; j_gene: TRBJ1-2
CDR3nt: TGCAGCGTTCAAGCGGTTGGAGAGACCCAGTACTTC; CDR3aa: CSVQAVGETQYF; abundance: NA; d_gene: NA; v_gene: TRBV29-1; j_gene: TRBJ2-5
CDR3nt: TGCGCCAGCAGCTTTTTAGACCGGGCAAGCCACCCGAACTACCGAGGGCCAATCTACGAGCAGTACTTC; CDR3aa: CASSFLDRASHPNYRGPIYEQYF; abundance: many; d_gene: NA; v_gene: TRBV5-1; j_gene: TRBJ2-7
CDR3nt: TGTGCCAGCAGACGTTATGGGACGGCAACAACTAATGAAAAACTGTTTTTT; CDR3aa: CASRRYGTATTNEKLFF; abundance: NA; d_gene: NA; v_gene: TRBV6-5; j_gene: TRBJ1-4
CDR3nt: TGTGCCAGCAGTTTGATGGGGCCTGGGGGCTACACCTTC; CDR3aa: CASSLMGPGGYTF; abundance: NA; d_gene: NA; v_gene: TRBV12-3/TRBV12-4; j_gene: TRBJ1-2
CDR3nt: TGTGCCAGCAGCCCTGGGGGCCTCAACACCGGGGAGCTGTTTTTT; CDR3aa: CASSPGGLNTGELFF; abundance: many; d_gene: NA; v_gene: TRBV3-1; j_gene: TRBJ2-2
CDR3nt: TGTGCCAGCAGCTTACGGGAGGGAAGCCCCTACGAGCAGTACTTC; CDR3aa: CASSLREGSPYEQYF; abundance: many; d_gene: TRBD2; v_gene: TRBV7-2; j_gene: TRBJ2-7
CDR3nt: TGTGCCAGCACCCCCCAGGGACAGGCCTTCTATGGCTACACCTTC; CDR3aa: CASTPQGQAFYGYTF; abundance: many; d_gene: TRBD1; v_gene: TRBV27; j_gene: TRBJ1-2
CDR3nt: TGTGCCAGCAGTGTCGGGGGACCCGACTACAATGAGCAGTTCTTC; CDR3aa: CASSVGGPDYNEQFF; abundance: NA; d_gene: NA; v_gene: TRBV6-1; j_gene: TRBJ2-1
CDR3nt: TGTGCCAGCAGCCAAAGGCTTCCGGGCGGCTATGGCTACACCTTC; CDR3aa: CASSQRLPGGYGYTF; abundance: few; d_gene: NA; v_gene: TRBV7-8; j_gene: TRBJ1-2
CDR3nt: TGTGCCAGCACCCAAGAAGGGTCAGGGGAGACCCAGTACTTC; CDR3aa: CASTQEGSGETQYF; abundance: NA; d_gene: NA; v_gene: TRBV2; j_gene: TRBJ2-5
CDR3nt: TGCGCCAGCAGCTTGGGGATTTGGGGCAATGAGCAGTTCTTC; CDR3aa: CASSLGIWGNEQFF; abundance: NA; d_gene: NA; v_gene: TRBV5-1; j_gene: TRBJ2-1
CDR3nt: TGTGCCAGCAGCTTATTCGTCCGACAGGGGGCGAACACCGGGGAGCTGTTTTTT; CDR3aa: CASSLFVRQGANTGELFF; abundance: many; d_gene: TRBD1; v_gene: TRBV7-3; j_gene: TRBJ2-2